This is a list of T cell receptor beta chains from one sample in a study of T cells in Graves' hyperthyroidism and ophthalmopathy. TCRdb ran MiXCR on the multiplex PCR reads and lists one entry per CDR3 protein. The table lists 650,000 to 700,000 distinct CDR3 sequences, 15% to 20% of them singletons. The specimen sequenced was blood. These receptors were obtained from a man aged 45-60 years with Graves' hyperthyroidism. CDR3s include the opening cysteine and the closing phenylalanine or tryptophan. Each record gives: D gene, V gene, J gene, clone size, CDR3 DNA, CDR3 protein. A D gene is named only where the DNA matches it firmly. Clone size is shown for a subset of rows, as once, few, many or a class of expanded clone.

NA	TRBV6-2/TRBV6-3	TRBJ2-5	few	TGTGCCAGCAGTTACGCCCTCGGGGCCATCCGGCAAGAGACCCAGTACTTC	CASSYALGAIRQETQYF
NA	TRBV20-1	TRBJ2-7	many	TGCAGTGCGCTTAAATCCTACGAGCAGTACTTC	CSALKSYEQYF
NA	TRBV25-1	TRBJ2-7	NA	TGTGCCAGCAGTGAACAAGGGGGTTCGTACGAGCAGTACTTC	CASSEQGGSYEQYF
TRBD2	TRBV7-3	TRBJ2-7	many	TGTGCCAGCAGTCCCTTTGGCGGGAGAGCGGGCGAGCAGTACTTC	CASSPFGGRAGEQYF
NA	TRBV6-5	TRBJ1-2	few	TGTGCCAGCAGTTACTCTAAGGAGTACTATGGCTACACCTTC	CASSYSKEYYGYTF
NA	TRBV2	TRBJ2-3	NA	TGTGCCAGTAAACTAGCAGTACCCTTCACAGATACGCAGTATTTT	CASKLAVPFTDTQYF
TRBD2	TRBV20-1	TRBJ2-1	NA	TGCAGTGCTAGGGTCCCCCACAGTTGGACTAGCGGGAGTCCCTACAATGAGCAGTTCTTC	CSARVPHSWTSGSPYNEQFF
TRBD2	TRBV20-1	TRBJ2-2	many	TGCAGTGCTAGCAGGGGACTAGCAGGCACCGGGGAGCTGTTTTTT	CSASRGLAGTGELFF
TRBD2	TRBV19	TRBJ2-5	few	TGTGCCAGTAGTATGACTAGCGGGGGACTCCAAGAGACCCAGTACTTC	CASSMTSGGLQETQYF
TRBD2	TRBV24-1	TRBJ2-1	many	TGTGCCACCAGTGCCCTGGGACTAGCGGGAGGAAATGAGCAGTTCTTC	CATSALGLAGGNEQFF
TRBD2	TRBV19	TRBJ2-2	NA	TGTGCCAGTAGTATTGGTCCTTTGGCGGGAGCGAACACCGGGGAGCTGTTTTTT	CASSIGPLAGANTGELFF
TRBD1	TRBV2	TRBJ2-1	NA	TGTGCCAGCACCGCGGGACAGGGGAATGAGCAGTTCTTC	CASTAGQGNEQFF
TRBD1	TRBV11-2	TRBJ2-3	NA	TGTGCCAGCAGCTTAGGCCACAGGGGAAGGACGCAGTATTTT	CASSLGHRGRTQYF
NA	TRBV28	TRBJ2-3	many	TGTGCCAGCAGCTCGGGGAGCACAGATACGCAGTATTTT	CASSSGSTDTQYF
NA	TRBV28	TRBJ2-2	NA	TGTGCCAGCAGTTTACCTAGTAGCGGCAACACCGGGGAGCTGTTTTTT	CASSLPSSGNTGELFF
NA	TRBV10-3	TRBJ1-5	many	TGTGCCATCAGCAGTGACCTAGGCGGGGGGGACCAGCCCCAGCATTTT	CAISSDLGGGDQPQHF
TRBD2	TRBV19	TRBJ2-3	NA	TGTGCCAGTAGTATAACTAGCGGGGGCCCAGATACGCAGTATTTT	CASSITSGGPDTQYF
NA	TRBV6-1	TRBJ2-5	few	TGTGCCAGCAGGGAGACCGACAGTGCTAGAGAAACCCAGTACTTC	CASRETDSARETQYF
TRBD2	TRBV10-3	TRBJ2-3	NA	TGTGCCATCAGTGAGGGTGGGGCGGGAGTGAGCACAGATACGCAGTATTTT	CAISEGGAGVSTDTQYF
NA	TRBV7-2	TRBJ1-2	NA	TGTGCCAGCAGCGGGGTCTGGGGAGGGATTAGTGGCGGCTACACCTTC	CASSGVWGGISGGYTF
TRBD1	TRBV9	TRBJ1-1	NA	TGTGCCAGCAGCGTAGACCAGGGGGGCGGCACTGAAGCTTTCTTT	CASSVDQGGGTEAFF
NA	TRBV29-1	TRBJ1-4	many	TGCAGCGTTGAAGGGTCAAGGGCTAATGAAAAACTGTTTTTT	CSVEGSRANEKLFF
NA	TRBV6-1	TRBJ2-2	NA	TGTGCCAGCAGTGAAGCCCCAGTTGTCGGGGAGCTGTTTTTT	CASSEAPVVGELFF
TRBD1	TRBV4-3	TRBJ2-5	NA	TGCGCCAGCAGCCAAGGGGCCCCCGACAGGGCTGAGACCCAGTACTTC	CASSQGAPDRAETQYF
NA	TRBV3-1	TRBJ2-5	many	TGTGCCAGCAGCCCGCAGAGCAGAGGAGAGACCCAGTACTTC	CASSPQSRGETQYF
NA	TRBV5-5	TRBJ1-1	few	TGTGCCAGCACTCCCCGGATCTCCCACACTGAAGCTTTCTTT	CASTPRISHTEAFF
NA	TRBV7-3	TRBJ1-1	few	TGTGCCAGCAGCTTAAGGGGCAACAGGGCCACTGAAGCTTTCTTT	CASSLRGNRATEAFF
TRBD1	TRBV18	TRBJ2-3	many	TGTGCCAGCTCACCACCCGGGACAGGGGCCGATACGCAGTATTTT	CASSPPGTGADTQYF
TRBD1	TRBV28	TRBJ1-2	few	TGTGCCAGCAGTTCCGAGACAGGGAGCCAGGATGGCTACACCTTC	CASSSETGSQDGYTF
TRBD2	TRBV28	TRBJ2-7	many	TGTGCCAGCAGCCCAGGACTAGCAGCCTACGAGCAGTACTTC	CASSPGLAAYEQYF
TRBD1	TRBV7-9	TRBJ2-7	few	TGTGCCAGCAGCCCCCGGGACAGGGGGATCGACGAGCAGTACTTC	CASSPRDRGIDEQYF
NA	TRBV20-1	TRBJ1-1	many	TGCAGTGCCCAAGGGGGGGCGTTCATGAACACTGAAGCTTTCTTT	CSAQGGAFMNTEAFF
NA	TRBV9	TRBJ2-5	many	TGTGCCAGCAGCCAGATAGGGGCGGTAGAGACCCAGTACTTC	CASSQIGAVETQYF
NA	TRBV28	TRBJ1-2	many	TGTGCCAGCAGTTTTAAGTACAGACGAGCCAACTATGGCTACACCTTC	CASSFKYRRANYGYTF
NA	TRBV7-2	TRBJ2-7	many	TGTGCCAGCAGCGGACGCCGGGAGTCCTACGAGCAGTACTTC	CASSGRRESYEQYF
NA	TRBV13	TRBJ2-3	many	TGTGCCAGCAGCCACGGAAGTCCAGATACGCAGTATTTT	CASSHGSPDTQYF
NA	TRBV4-2	TRBJ2-7	NA	TGTGCCAGCAGCCAACTACAGGGTCCAACCTACGAGCAGTACTTC	CASSQLQGPTYEQYF
TRBD2	TRBV29-1	TRBJ2-1	few	TGCAGCGTTGTAGCGGGAGCCGCCTACAATGAGCAGTTCTTC	CSVVAGAAYNEQFF
NA	TRBV6-5	TRBJ1-5	NA	TGTGCCAGCAGTTACTTTTCCCCAGCGTCCGGCCTCAGTCAGCCCCAGCATTTT	CASSYFSPASGLSQPQHF
NA	TRBV29-1	TRBJ2-1	many	TGCAGCGTTGAAGGCCCTGGGCAGACTCCACGATACAATGAGCAGTTCTTC	CSVEGPGQTPRYNEQFF
TRBD1	TRBV6-1	TRBJ1-2	many	TGTGCCAGCAGGGGGACAGAGTCCTATGGCTACACCTTC	CASRGTESYGYTF
TRBD2	TRBV6-2/TRBV6-3	TRBJ2-7	few	TGTGCCAGCAGTTACCGAAGGACTAGCGGGTCCACCTACGAGCAGTACTTC	CASSYRRTSGSTYEQYF